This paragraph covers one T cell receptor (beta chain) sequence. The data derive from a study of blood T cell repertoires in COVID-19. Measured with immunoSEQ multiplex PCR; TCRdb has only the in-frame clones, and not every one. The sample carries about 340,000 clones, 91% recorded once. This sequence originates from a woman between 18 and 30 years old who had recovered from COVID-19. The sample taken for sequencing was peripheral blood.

CDR3 coding DNA: TGTGCCAGCAGTGAACCCTCAGGGTGGGGGAGGTCACCCCTCCACTTT. This encodes CASSEPSGWGRSPLHF. The chain couples TRBV6-1 to TRBJ1-6; TRBD1 might be the D (5 bases). V was shortened by 2 bases and J by 10 bases, with 18 bases between the two germline ends. This CDR3 is 16 amino acids long. Germline CDR1 MNHNS, CDR2 SASEGT.